This paragraph covers one TCR beta chain sequence. CDR3 length: 15 amino acids. V was pared by 2 bases and J by 16 bases, with 24 bases between. From germline, CDR1 is LGHDT and CDR2 YNNKEL (reference sequence). The data are from a study of blood T cell repertoires in COVID-19. Profiled with immunoSEQ multiplex PCR; TCRdb holds only in-frame clones, not every one. The sample includes 350,000 to 400,000 clones, approximately 89% of them seen just once. Sequencing was carried out using PBMCs or T cells enriched from blood (not recorded which). J is TRBJ1-3 and V is TRBV3-1 (or the pseudogene TRBV3-2), with D uncertain. The clonotype originates from a woman aged 25 to 39 who had recovered from COVID-19. The CDR3 nucleotides are TGTGCCAGCAGCCAACCACTCTCGGGATCAGCAAGAAGGTATTTT. Protein product: CASSQPLSGSARRYF.